The entry below describes one T cell receptor beta chain. The treatment denotes: oral pan-JAK inhibitor, 5-10 mg twice daily. Deletions cut 2 bases from V and 10 bases from J, with 18 bases between. The germline gives CDR1 SQVTM, CDR2 ANQGSEA. This CDR3 spans 14 amino acids. The sample belongs to a study of CD8+ T cells in alopecia areata. RNA was extracted and reverse transcribed into cDNA as the sequencing template. The protocol was immunoSEQ multiplex PCR, while the TCRdb copy is restricted to in-frame clones and leaves out a portion. The data show around 290,000 clones, with 58% seen just once and more than 1.5% held by the top ten.

Source: CD4+ T cells sorted from blood, taken at week 24, from a patient treated with tofacitinib. The sequence was obtained from a human donor with alopecia areata. This chain uses TRBV29-1 with TRBJ1-5, with D unresolved. The CDR3: CSVERTDSISPQHF. The CDR3 DNA follows: TGCAGCGTTGAAAGGACGGATTCAATCAGCCCCCAGCATTTT.